This is a list of T cell receptor beta chains from one sample in a study of blood T cells in healthy people across ages. One entry per CDR3 protein results from TCRdb running MiXCR on the 5' RACE reads. In the table there are around 1.5 million distinct CDR3 sequences, approximately 38% of which are singletons. Sequences were obtained from blood. The receptors originated from a woman aged 18-29 years in good health. Both conserved end residues are part of each CDR3. A D gene is named only where the DNA matches it firmly. Some rows have no size entry. The others give once, few or many, or a class for an expanded clone.

J gene: TRBJ1-1
D gene: -
V gene: TRBV30
clone size: -
CDR3 length: 15
CDR3 DNA: TGTGCCTGGAGTGTACATCGGCGGGTTGACGCTGAAGCTTTCTTT
CDR3 protein: CAWSVHRRVDAEAFF

J gene: TRBJ2-5
D gene: TRBD2
V gene: TRBV5-1
clone size: few
CDR3 length: 16
CDR3 DNA: TGCGCCAGCAGTCTTCGCGGGGGACGGAACCAAGAGACCCAGTACTTC
CDR3 protein: CASSLRGGRNQETQYF

J gene: TRBJ2-7
D gene: -
V gene: TRBV15
clone size: -
CDR3 length: 14
CDR3 DNA: TGTGCCACCAGCAGAGACAGGGCGAACAATGAGCAGTACTTC
CDR3 protein: CATSRDRANNEQYF

J gene: TRBJ2-3
D gene: -
V gene: TRBV7-8
clone size: -
CDR3 length: 16
CDR3 DNA: TGTGCCAGCAGCTCCCGCTCGGGGGGCCGTAGTGATACGCAGTATTTT
CDR3 protein: CASSSRSGGRSDTQYF

J gene: TRBJ2-4
D gene: -
V gene: TRBV9
clone size: -
CDR3 length: 15
CDR3 DNA: TGTGCCAGCAGCGTAAAGGAGGGGGCCAAAAACATTCAGTACTTC
CDR3 protein: CASSVKEGAKNIQYF

J gene: TRBJ1-1
D gene: TRBD1
V gene: TRBV20-1
clone size: -
CDR3 length: 14
CDR3 DNA: TGCAGTGCTAGAGGGGGACAGGTGAGCACTGAAGCTTTCTTT
CDR3 protein: CSARGGQVSTEAFF

J gene: TRBJ2-3
D gene: -
V gene: TRBV5-1
clone size: -
CDR3 length: 14
CDR3 DNA: TGCGCCAGCAGCTTGACCACAGATCAGGGTACGCAGTATTTT
CDR3 protein: CASSLTTDQGTQYF

J gene: TRBJ2-1
D gene: -
V gene: TRBV6-1
clone size: once
CDR3 length: 15
CDR3 DNA: TGTGCCAGCAGTGAAGATGGGGGGACTTACAATGAGCAGTTCTTC
CDR3 protein: CASSEDGGTYNEQFF

J gene: TRBJ2-3
D gene: -
V gene: TRBV20-1
clone size: many
CDR3 length: 15
CDR3 DNA: TGCAGTGCCCCCGGGCGGAGTACTAGCACAGATACGCAGTATTTT
CDR3 protein: CSAPGRSTSTDTQYF

J gene: TRBJ2-7
D gene: TRBD1
V gene: TRBV11-2
clone size: -
CDR3 length: 16
CDR3 DNA: TGTGCCAGCAGCCTTTACAGGGGCGAGTCCTACAATGAGCAGTACTTC
CDR3 protein: CASSLYRGESYNEQYF

J gene: TRBJ2-3
D gene: -
V gene: TRBV3-1
clone size: few
CDR3 length: 14
CDR3 DNA: TGTGCCAGCAGCCATACCAGCCCCGCAGATACGCAGTATTTT
CDR3 protein: CASSHTSPADTQYF

J gene: TRBJ1-2
D gene: -
V gene: TRBV3-1
clone size: -
CDR3 length: 13
CDR3 DNA: TGTGCCAGCAGCCAAGTGCAGGGAAAGGGCTACACCTTC
CDR3 protein: CASSQVQGKGYTF

J gene: TRBJ1-4
D gene: -
V gene: TRBV6-1
clone size: -
CDR3 length: 13
CDR3 DNA: TGTGCCAGCAGTGCCGGGTCTAATGAAAAACTGTTTTTT
CDR3 protein: CASSAGSNEKLFF

J gene: TRBJ2-5
D gene: -
V gene: TRBV27
clone size: -
CDR3 length: 12
CDR3 DNA: TGTGCCAGCAGTTATGGTTCCAATGAGCAGTACTTC
CDR3 protein: CASSYGSNEQYF

J gene: TRBJ2-1
D gene: -
V gene: TRBV12-3/TRBV12-4
clone size: many
CDR3 length: 15
CDR3 DNA: TGTGCCAGCAGTTTATTCCAAGACCCTAACAATGAGCAGTTCTTC
CDR3 protein: CASSLFQDPNNEQFF

J gene: TRBJ2-6
D gene: TRBD1
V gene: TRBV20-1
clone size: -
CDR3 length: 17
CDR3 DNA: TGCAGTGCTCCTGAGGGGCGACAGGGCCCCGGGGCCAACGTCCTGACTTTC
CDR3 protein: CSAPEGRQGPGANVLTF

J gene: TRBJ2-1
D gene: -
V gene: TRBV12-3/TRBV12-4
clone size: few
CDR3 length: 13
CDR3 DNA: TGTGCCAGCAGCGTACGCGAGGCTGCTGAGCAGTTCTTC
CDR3 protein: CASSVREAAEQFF

J gene: TRBJ2-7
D gene: -
V gene: TRBV9
clone size: once
CDR3 length: 13
CDR3 DNA: TGTGCCAGCAGCGTAGGAGGGATGGTCGAGCAGTACTTC
CDR3 protein: CASSVGGMVEQYF

J gene: TRBJ1-5
D gene: -
V gene: TRBV25-1
clone size: -
CDR3 length: 13
CDR3 DNA: TGTGCCAGCAGTGCGGAAACAACGGGACGGCAGCATTTT
CDR3 protein: CASSAETTGRQHF

J gene: TRBJ2-7
D gene: -
V gene: TRBV25-1
clone size: few
CDR3 length: 12
CDR3 DNA: TGTGCCAGCACCCCGGGTAGGGACGAGCAGTACTTC
CDR3 protein: CASTPGRDEQYF

J gene: TRBJ2-1
D gene: TRBD2
V gene: TRBV12-3/TRBV12-4
clone size: -
CDR3 length: 15
CDR3 DNA: TGTGCCAGCAGCCCCCGGACTAGCGGGGTGGGTGAGCAGTTCTTC
CDR3 protein: CASSPRTSGVGEQFF

J gene: TRBJ2-3
D gene: TRBD2
V gene: TRBV27
clone size: many
CDR3 length: 15
CDR3 DNA: TGTGCCAGCAGTTTAGCGGGAGGGCCCGCAGATACGCAGTATTTT
CDR3 protein: CASSLAGGPADTQYF

J gene: TRBJ2-2
D gene: TRBD2
V gene: TRBV12-3/TRBV12-4
clone size: few
CDR3 length: 17
CDR3 DNA: TGTGCCAGCAGTTTAGTGCGTCCTAGCGGGGTTTACGGGGAGCTGTTTTTT
CDR3 protein: CASSLVRPSGVYGELFF

J gene: TRBJ2-1
D gene: TRBD2
V gene: TRBV14
clone size: few
CDR3 length: 16
CDR3 DNA: TGTGCCAGCAGCCGGGGAGGACTAGCCCAATACAATGAGCAGTTCTTC
CDR3 protein: CASSRGGLAQYNEQFF

J gene: TRBJ1-2
D gene: TRBD1
V gene: TRBV9
clone size: -
CDR3 length: 16
CDR3 DNA: TGTGCCAGCAGCGTAGAGGACAGGGCCCTGGGCTATGGCTACACCTTC
CDR3 protein: CASSVEDRALGYGYTF

J gene: TRBJ1-1
D gene: -
V gene: TRBV6-6
clone size: -
CDR3 length: 13
CDR3 DNA: TGTGCCAGCACCTCACACGGTCGGACTGAAGCTTTCTTT
CDR3 protein: CASTSHGRTEAFF

J gene: TRBJ2-1
D gene: TRBD1
V gene: TRBV7-2
clone size: -
CDR3 length: 17
CDR3 DNA: TGTGCCAGCAGCCGACGACTGCGGACAGGGCAACACAATGAGCAGTTCTTC
CDR3 protein: CASSRRLRTGQHNEQFF

J gene: TRBJ2-7
D gene: TRBD2
V gene: TRBV9
clone size: -
CDR3 length: 15
CDR3 DNA: TGTGCCAGCAGCGTAGTCTCGGGGGGTTTAAACGAGCAGTACTTC
CDR3 protein: CASSVVSGGLNEQYF

J gene: TRBJ1-2
D gene: TRBD1
V gene: TRBV20-1
clone size: many
CDR3 length: 12
CDR3 DNA: TGCAGTGTCACGGACAGGGGACGTGGCTACACCTTC
CDR3 protein: CSVTDRGRGYTF

J gene: TRBJ2-4
D gene: TRBD2
V gene: TRBV20-1
clone size: few
CDR3 length: 18
CDR3 DNA: TGCAGTGCTAGAAACCTTAGGTTAGCGGGGGCAGGGGGAAACATTCAGTACTTC
CDR3 protein: CSARNLRLAGAGGNIQYF

J gene: TRBJ2-1
D gene: -
V gene: TRBV29-1
clone size: few
CDR3 length: 14
CDR3 DNA: TGCAGCGTTGAACGGGACTTAAATTACAATGAGCAGTTCTTC
CDR3 protein: CSVERDLNYNEQFF

J gene: TRBJ2-5
D gene: -
V gene: TRBV7-2
clone size: many
CDR3 length: 12
CDR3 DNA: TGTGCCAGCAGCTTAGCCAAAGAGACCCAGTACTTC
CDR3 protein: CASSLAKETQYF

J gene: TRBJ2-2
D gene: -
V gene: TRBV7-9
clone size: few
CDR3 length: 15
CDR3 DNA: TGTGCCAGCAGCTTAGCACCGACGAACACCGGGGAGCTGTTTTTT
CDR3 protein: CASSLAPTNTGELFF

J gene: TRBJ1-2
D gene: -
V gene: TRBV27
clone size: -
CDR3 length: 14
CDR3 DNA: TGTGCCAGCAGTTTAAGAAACACCTTCTATGGCTACACCTTC
CDR3 protein: CASSLRNTFYGYTF

J gene: TRBJ1-1
D gene: -
V gene: TRBV27
clone size: -
CDR3 length: 13
CDR3 DNA: TGTGCCAGCAGTCACCGAGGAGAAAGTGAAGCTTTCTTT
CDR3 protein: CASSHRGESEAFF

J gene: TRBJ2-7
D gene: -
V gene: TRBV12-5
clone size: few
CDR3 length: 13
CDR3 DNA: TGTGCTAGTGGGGGGGCAGTTCCCTACGAGCAGTACTTC
CDR3 protein: CASGGAVPYEQYF

J gene: TRBJ1-3
D gene: -
V gene: TRBV6-1
clone size: -
CDR3 length: 14
CDR3 DNA: TGTGCCAGCATGGCAGTCCTCGTGGGAAACACCATATATTTT
CDR3 protein: CASMAVLVGNTIYF

J gene: TRBJ1-2
D gene: -
V gene: TRBV10-3
clone size: few
CDR3 length: 16
CDR3 DNA: TGTGCCATCAGTGGGTCGCGACCGGGGGAAGGCTATGGCTACACCTTC
CDR3 protein: CAISGSRPGEGYGYTF

J gene: TRBJ2-7
D gene: TRBD1
V gene: TRBV6-1
clone size: -
CDR3 length: 14
CDR3 DNA: TGTGCCAGCCGTTATGTACAGGGGCGATACGGGCAGTACTTC
CDR3 protein: CASRYVQGRYGQYF

J gene: TRBJ2-3
D gene: -
V gene: TRBV29-1
clone size: many
CDR3 length: 11
CDR3 DNA: TGCAGCGTTGACCCCACAGATACGCAGTATTTT
CDR3 protein: CSVDPTDTQYF

J gene: TRBJ2-6
D gene: -
V gene: TRBV12-3/TRBV12-4
clone size: -
CDR3 length: 16
CDR3 DNA: TGTGCCAGCAGTCAAATACAGGGAGCCGGGGCCAACGTCCTGACTTTC
CDR3 protein: CASSQIQGAGANVLTF

J gene: TRBJ1-2
D gene: TRBD1
V gene: TRBV6-6
clone size: few
CDR3 length: 13
CDR3 DNA: TGTGCCAGCAGTTGGGGGACAGGGGAAGGCTACACCTTC
CDR3 protein: CASSWGTGEGYTF

J gene: TRBJ1-4
D gene: -
V gene: TRBV10-3
clone size: few
CDR3 length: 12
CDR3 DNA: TGTGCCACAGGAGGGGTTGACGAAAAACTGTTTTTT
CDR3 protein: CATGGVDEKLFF

J gene: TRBJ2-3
D gene: TRBD2
V gene: TRBV10-3
clone size: -
CDR3 length: 16
CDR3 DNA: TGTGCCATCAGTGGCTCCGCGGGGGGTATCACAGATACGCAGTATTTT
CDR3 protein: CAISGSAGGITDTQYF